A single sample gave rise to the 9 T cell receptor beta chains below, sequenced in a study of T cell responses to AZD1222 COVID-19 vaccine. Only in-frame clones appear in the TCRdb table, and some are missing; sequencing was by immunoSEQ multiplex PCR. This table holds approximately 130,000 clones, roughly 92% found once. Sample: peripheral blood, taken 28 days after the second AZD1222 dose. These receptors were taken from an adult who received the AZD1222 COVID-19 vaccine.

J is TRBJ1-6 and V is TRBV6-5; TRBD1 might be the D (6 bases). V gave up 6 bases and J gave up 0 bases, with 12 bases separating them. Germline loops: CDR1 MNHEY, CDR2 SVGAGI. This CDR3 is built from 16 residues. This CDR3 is CASRYGQSSYNSPLHF. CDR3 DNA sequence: TGTGCCAGCAGATACGGACAGAGCTCCTATAATTCACCCCTCCACTTT.

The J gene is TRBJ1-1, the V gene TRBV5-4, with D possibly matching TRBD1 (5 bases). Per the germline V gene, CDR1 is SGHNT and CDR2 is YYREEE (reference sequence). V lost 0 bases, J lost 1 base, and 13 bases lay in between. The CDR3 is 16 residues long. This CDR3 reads CASSLGGSRENTEAFF. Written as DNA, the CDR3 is TGTGCCAGCAGCTTGGGGGGGTCCAGGGAGAACACTGAAGCTTTCTTT.

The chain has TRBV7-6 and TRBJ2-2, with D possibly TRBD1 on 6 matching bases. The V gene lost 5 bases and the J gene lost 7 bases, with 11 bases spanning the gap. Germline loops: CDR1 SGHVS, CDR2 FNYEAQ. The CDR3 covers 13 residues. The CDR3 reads CASSQTGIGELFF. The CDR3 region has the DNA TGTGCCAGCAGCCAAACAGGGATCGGGGAGCTGTTTTTT. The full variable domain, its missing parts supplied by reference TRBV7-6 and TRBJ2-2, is GAGVSQSPRYKVTKRGQDVALRCDPISGHVSLYWYRQALGQGPEFLTYFNYEAQQDKSGLPNDRFSAERPEGSISTLTIQRTEQRDSAMYRCASSQTGIGELFFGEGSRLTVL.

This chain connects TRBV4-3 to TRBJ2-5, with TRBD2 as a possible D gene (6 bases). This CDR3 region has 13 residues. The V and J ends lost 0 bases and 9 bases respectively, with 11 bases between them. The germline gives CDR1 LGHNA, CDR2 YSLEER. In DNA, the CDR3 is TGCGCCAGCAGCCAAGAGGGCTGGGAGGCCCAGTACTTC. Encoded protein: CASSQEGWEAQYF.

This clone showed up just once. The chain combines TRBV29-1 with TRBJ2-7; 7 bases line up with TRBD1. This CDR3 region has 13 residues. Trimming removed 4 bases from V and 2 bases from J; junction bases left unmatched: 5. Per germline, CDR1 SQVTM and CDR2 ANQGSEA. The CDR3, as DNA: TGCAGCGTTGGTAGGACAGGAACCTACGAGCAGTACTTC. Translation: CSVGRTGTYEQYF.

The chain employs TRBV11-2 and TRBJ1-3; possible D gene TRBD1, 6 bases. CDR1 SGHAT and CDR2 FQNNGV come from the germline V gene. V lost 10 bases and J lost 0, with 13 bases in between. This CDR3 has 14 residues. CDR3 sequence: CATAGQLSGNTIYF. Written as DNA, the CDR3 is TGTGCCACCGCCGGACAGCTCTCTGGAAACACCATATATTTT. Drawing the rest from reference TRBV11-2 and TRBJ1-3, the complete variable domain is EAGVAQSPRYKIIEKRQSVAFWCNPISGHATLYWYQQILGQGPKLLIQFQNNGVVDDSQLPKDRFSAERLKGVDSTLKIQPAKLEDSAVYLCATAGQLSGNTIYFGEGSWLTVV.

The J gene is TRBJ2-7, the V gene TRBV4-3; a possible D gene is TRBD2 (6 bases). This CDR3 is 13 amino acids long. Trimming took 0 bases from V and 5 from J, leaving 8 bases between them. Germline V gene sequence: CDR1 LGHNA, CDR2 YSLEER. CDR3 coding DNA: TGCGCCAGCAGCCAAGAAGCGGGTAACGAGCAGTACTTC. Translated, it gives CASSQEAGNEQYF.

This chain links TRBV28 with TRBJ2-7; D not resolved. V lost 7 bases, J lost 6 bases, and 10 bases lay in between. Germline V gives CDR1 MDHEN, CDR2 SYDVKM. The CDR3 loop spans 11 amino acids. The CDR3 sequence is CASTQWGEQYF. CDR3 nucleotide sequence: TGTGCCAGCACTCAGTGGGGCGAGCAGTACTTC.

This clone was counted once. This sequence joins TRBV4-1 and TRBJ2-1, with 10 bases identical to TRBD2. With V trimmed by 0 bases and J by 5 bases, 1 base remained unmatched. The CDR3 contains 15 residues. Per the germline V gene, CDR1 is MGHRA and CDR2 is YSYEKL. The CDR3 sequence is CASSQDSGGNNEQFF. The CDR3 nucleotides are TGCGCCAGCAGCCAAGATAGCGGGGGGAACAATGAGCAGTTCTTC.